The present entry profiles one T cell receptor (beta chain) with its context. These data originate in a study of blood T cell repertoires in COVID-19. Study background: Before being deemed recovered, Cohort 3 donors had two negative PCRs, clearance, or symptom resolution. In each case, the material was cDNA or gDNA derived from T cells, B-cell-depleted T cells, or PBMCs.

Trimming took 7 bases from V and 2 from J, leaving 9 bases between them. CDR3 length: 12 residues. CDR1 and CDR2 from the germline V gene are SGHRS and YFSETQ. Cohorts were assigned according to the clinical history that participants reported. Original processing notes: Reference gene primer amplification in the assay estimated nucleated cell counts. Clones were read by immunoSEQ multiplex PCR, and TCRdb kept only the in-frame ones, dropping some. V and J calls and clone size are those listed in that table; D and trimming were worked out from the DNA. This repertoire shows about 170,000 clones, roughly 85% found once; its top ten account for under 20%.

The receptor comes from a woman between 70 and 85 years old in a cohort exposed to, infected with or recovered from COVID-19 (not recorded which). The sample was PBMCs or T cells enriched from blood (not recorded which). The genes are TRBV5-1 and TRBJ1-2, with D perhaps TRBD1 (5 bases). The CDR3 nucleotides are TGCGCCAGCGGCCAGGGAAACTATGGCTACACCTTC. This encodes CASGQGNYGYTF.